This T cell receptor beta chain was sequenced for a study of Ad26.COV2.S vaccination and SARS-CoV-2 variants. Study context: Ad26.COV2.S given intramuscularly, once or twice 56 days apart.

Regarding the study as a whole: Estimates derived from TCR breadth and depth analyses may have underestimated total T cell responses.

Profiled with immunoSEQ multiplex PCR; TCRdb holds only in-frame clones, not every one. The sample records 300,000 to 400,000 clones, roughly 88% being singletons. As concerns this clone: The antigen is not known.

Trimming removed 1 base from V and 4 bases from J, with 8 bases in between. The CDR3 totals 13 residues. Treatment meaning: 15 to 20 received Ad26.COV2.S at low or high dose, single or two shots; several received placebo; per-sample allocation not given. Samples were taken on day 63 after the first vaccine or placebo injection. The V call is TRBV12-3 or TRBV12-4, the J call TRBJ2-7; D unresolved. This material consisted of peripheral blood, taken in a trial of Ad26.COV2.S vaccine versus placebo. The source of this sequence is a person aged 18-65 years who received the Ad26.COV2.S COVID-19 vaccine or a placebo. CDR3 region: CASSLGSGYEQYV. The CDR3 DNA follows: TGTGCCAGCAGTTTAGGGAGTGGATACGAGCAGTACGTC.